These 13 T cell receptor beta chains originate from one sample sequenced in a study of PD-L1 blockade in urothelial cancer. Measured with immunoSEQ multiplex PCR; TCRdb has only the in-frame clones, and not every one. The sample includes over 35,000 clones, around four fifths of them seen just once. Time point noted: pretreatment peripheral blood. Sequences were derived from PBMCs, sampled around atezolizumab (anti-PD-L1) treatment. These receptors were collected from a man older than 75 with urothelial cancer.

The chain couples TRBV5-4 to TRBJ2-1; TRBD2 is a possible D gene (5 bases). CDR1 is SGHNT and CDR2 is YYREEE in the germline V gene (reference sequence). This CDR3 region has 17 residues. The V and J ends lost 5 bases and 0 bases respectively, with 18 bases between them. The CDR3 protein is CASSSLSGSSSYNEQFF. The DNA for the CDR3 is TGTGCCAGCAGTTCGTTGTCGGGGTCAAGCTCCTACAATGAGCAGTTCTTC.

This clone was counted once. CDR3 residues: CASSPTSGGIYNEQFF. As DNA, the CDR3 is TGTGCCAGCAGCCCGACTAGCGGGGGGATTTACAATGAGCAGTTCTTC. The chain employs TRBV14 and TRBJ2-1; 13 nucleotides line up with TRBD2. V gave up 4 bases and J gave up 4 bases; unmatched junction bases: 4. The CDR3 is made up of 16 amino acids. Germline loops: CDR1 SGHDN, CDR2 FVKESK.

This clone was seen only once. CDR3 amino acids: CASSLESGAHEQYF. The CDR3 coding sequence is TGCGCCAGCAGCTTGGAGTCGGGAGCCCACGAGCAGTACTTC. This chain links TRBV5-1 with TRBJ2-7; D might be TRBD2 (6 bases). Germline CDR1 and CDR2: SGHRS and YFSETQ. The V gene lost 0 bases and the J gene lost 5 bases, with 12 bases spanning the gap. The CDR3 is 14 residues long.

The CDR3 DNA reads TGTGCCAGCTCACCCCCGGGAGGCGATGAGCAGTTCTTC. This sequence encodes CASSPPGGDEQFF. V is TRBV18 and J is TRBJ2-1, with TRBD2 identical over 7 bases. Per germline, CDR1 KGHSH and CDR2 LQKENI. The V and J ends lost 3 bases and 8 bases, in that order; junction bases with no gene match: 4. The CDR3 length is 13 residues.

J is TRBJ1-2 and V is TRBV4-3; D may be TRBD1 (6 bases). The CDR3 sequence is 16 residues long. V was shortened by 0 bases and J by 5 bases, with 16 bases between the two germline ends. CDR1 is LGHNA and CDR2 is YSLEER in the germline V gene. CDR3 residues: CASSQDRDRFGYGYTF. The CDR3 region has the DNA TGCGCCAGCAGCCAAGACCGCGACAGGTTCGGTTATGGCTACACCTTC.

The table lists this clone with a count of one. This sequence joins TRBV28 and TRBJ1-4; 8 nucleotides match TRBD1. The CDR3 covers 15 residues. The junction had 8 bases not matched to a gene; V was cut back by 3 bases and J by 8 bases. Germline-derived CDR1 and CDR2 are MDHEN and SYDVKM. The CDR3 loop reads CASSFAQGGGEKLFF. The CDR3 nucleotides read TGTGCCAGCAGTTTCGCACAGGGGGGAGGCGAAAAACTGTTTTTT.

The rearrangement uses TRBV19 and TRBJ2-7; 7 bases fit TRBD1. Germline V CDR1 and CDR2: LNHDA, SQIVND (reference sequence). Germline trimming cut 7 bases from V and 1 base from J; bases unmatched to any gene: 1. This CDR3 is 12 amino acids long. Written as DNA, the CDR3 is TGTGCCAGTACCAGGGGGTCCTACGAGCAGTACTTC. This sequence encodes CASTRGSYEQYF.

J is TRBJ2-3 and V is TRBV12-1; TRBD2, the D gene given by the table, was not confirmed from the DNA. TRBV12-1 is a recognized pseudogene. The CDR3 length is 15 residues. CDR3 in amino acids: CASPCGKKSTDTQYF. Here the CDR3 DNA reads TGTGCCAGCCCCTGCGGAAAAAAAAGCACAGATACGCAGTATTTT.

This sequence joins TRBV2 and TRBJ2-1; 10 positions match TRBD2. The trim removed 6 bases at V and 0 bases at J, leaving 14 bases unmatched. The CDR3 covers 19 residues. Germline V gives CDR1 SNHLY, CDR2 FYNNEI. In nucleotides, the CDR3 is TGTGCCAGCAGGTTCTCTGGGACTAGCGTGTCAAGCTCCTACAATGAGCAGTTCTTC. It translates to CASRFSGTSVSSSYNEQFF.

V usage is TRBV9 and J usage is TRBJ2-7; D unresolved. Trimming shortened V by 2 bases and J by 6 bases, and 12 bases separated the two germline ends. Germline lookup yields CDR1 SGDLS and CDR2 YYNGEE. The CDR3 loop spans 13 amino acids. The DNA for the CDR3 is TGTGCCAGCAGCGTGGGTTTGAGGAGCGAGCAGTACTTC. Amino acids: CASSVGLRSEQYF.

V and J are TRBV19 and TRBJ1-3; possible D gene TRBD1, 6 bases. Germline assignment: CDR1 LNHDA and CDR2 SQIVND (reference sequence). V lost 5 bases, J lost 2 bases, and 13 bases lay in between. CDR3 length: 15 residues. CDR3 sequence reads: CASSPDRKPGNTIYF. CDR3 nucleotide sequence: TGTGCCAGTAGTCCCGACAGGAAACCTGGAAACACCATATATTTT.

The chain links TRBV7-2 to TRBJ2-3; 9 positions match TRBD2. Germline assignment: CDR1 SGHTA and CDR2 FQGNSA. V lost 3 bases and J lost 6; bases outside the gene matches: 13. The CDR3 runs to 17 residues. The CDR3 nucleotides are TGTGCCAGCAGCTTCCAACGGTCAAGCGGGAGGCCCGATACGCAGTATTTT. Translating gives CASSFQRSSGRPDTQYF. Drawing the rest from reference TRBV7-2 and TRBJ2-3, the complete variable domain is GAGVSQSPSNKVTEKGKDVELRCDPISGHTALYWYRQSLGQGLEFLIYFQGNSAPDKSGLPSDRFSAERTGGSVSTLTIQRTQQEDSAVYLCASSFQRSSGRPDTQYFGPGTRLTVL.

The gene calls are TRBV4-1 and TRBJ2-2, with 8 bases fitting TRBD2. V shed 1 base and J 1 base; nucleotides not matched to a gene: 14. Germline V gives CDR1 MGHRA, CDR2 YSYEKL. This CDR3 spans 20 amino acids. The CDR3 bases are TGCGCCAGCAGCCAAGGGCGGGCGGGAGGTAGTATGGGGAACACCGGGGAGCTGTTTTTT. Protein sequence: CASSQGRAGGSMGNTGELFF.